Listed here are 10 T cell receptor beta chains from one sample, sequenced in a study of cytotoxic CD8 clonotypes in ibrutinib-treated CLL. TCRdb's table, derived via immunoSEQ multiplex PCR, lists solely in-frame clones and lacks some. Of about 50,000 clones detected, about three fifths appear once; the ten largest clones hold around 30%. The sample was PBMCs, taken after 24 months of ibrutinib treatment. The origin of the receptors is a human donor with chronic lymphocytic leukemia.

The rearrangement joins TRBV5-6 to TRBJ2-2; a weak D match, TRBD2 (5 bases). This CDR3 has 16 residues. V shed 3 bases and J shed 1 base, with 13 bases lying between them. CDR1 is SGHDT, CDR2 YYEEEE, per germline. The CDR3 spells CASSSARGRNTGELFF. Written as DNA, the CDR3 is TGTGCCAGCAGCTCCGCCCGGGGTCGGAACACCGGGGAGCTGTTTTTT. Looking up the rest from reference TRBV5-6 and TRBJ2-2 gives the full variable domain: DAGVTQSPTHLIKTRGQQVTLRCSPKSGHDTVSWYQQALGQGPQFIFQYYEEEERQRGNFPDRFSGHQFPNYSSELNVNALLLGDSALYLCASSSARGRNTGELFFGEGSRLTVL.

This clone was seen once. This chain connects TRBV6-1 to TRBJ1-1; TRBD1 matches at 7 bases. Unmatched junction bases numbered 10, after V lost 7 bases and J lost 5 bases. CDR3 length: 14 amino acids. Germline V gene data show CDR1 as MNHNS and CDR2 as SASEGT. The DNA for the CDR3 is TGTGCCAGCACCTTAACGACAGGGAGAACTGAAGCTTTCTTT. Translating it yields CASTLTTGRTEAFF.

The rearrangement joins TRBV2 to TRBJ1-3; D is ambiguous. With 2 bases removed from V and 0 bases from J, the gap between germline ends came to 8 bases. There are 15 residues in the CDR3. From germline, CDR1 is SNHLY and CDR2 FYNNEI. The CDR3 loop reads CASSEIGGSGNTIYF. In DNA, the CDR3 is TGTGCCAGCAGTGAAATAGGTGGCTCTGGAAACACCATATATTTT.

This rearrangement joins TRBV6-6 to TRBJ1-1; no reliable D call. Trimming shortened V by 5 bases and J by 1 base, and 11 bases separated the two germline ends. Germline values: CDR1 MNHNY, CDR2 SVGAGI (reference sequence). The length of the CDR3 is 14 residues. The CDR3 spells CASSPYGENTEAFF. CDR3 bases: TGTGCCAGCAGTCCCTACGGGGAGAACACTGAAGCTTTCTTT.

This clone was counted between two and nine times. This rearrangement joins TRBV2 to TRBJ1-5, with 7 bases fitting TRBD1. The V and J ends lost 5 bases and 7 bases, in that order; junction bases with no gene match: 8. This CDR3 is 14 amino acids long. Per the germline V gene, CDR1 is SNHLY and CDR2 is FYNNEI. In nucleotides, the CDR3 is TGTGCCAGCAGTAGGGTAGGGGGCTCCCAGCCCCAGCATTTT. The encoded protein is CASSRVGGSQPQHF.

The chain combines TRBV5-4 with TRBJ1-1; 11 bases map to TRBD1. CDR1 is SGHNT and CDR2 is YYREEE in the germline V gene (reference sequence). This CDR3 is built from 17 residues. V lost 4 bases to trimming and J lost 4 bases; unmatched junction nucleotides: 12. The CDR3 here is CASSLPDRGQRGTEAFF. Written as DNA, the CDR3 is TGTGCCAGCAGCCTCCCGGACAGGGGGCAAAGGGGCACTGAAGCTTTCTTT.

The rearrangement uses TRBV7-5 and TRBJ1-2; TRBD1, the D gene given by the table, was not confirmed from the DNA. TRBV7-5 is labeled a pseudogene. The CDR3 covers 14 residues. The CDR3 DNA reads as TGTGCCAGAAACCAGAGACAGGGACACTATGGCTACACCTTC. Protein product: CARNQRQGHYGYTF.

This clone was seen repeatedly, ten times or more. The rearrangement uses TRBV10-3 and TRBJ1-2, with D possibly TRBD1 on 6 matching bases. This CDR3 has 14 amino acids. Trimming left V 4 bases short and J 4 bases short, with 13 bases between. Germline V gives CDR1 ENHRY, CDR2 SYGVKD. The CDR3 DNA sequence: TGTGCCATCAGTGCTCCAGCAGGGGCCTATGGCTACACCTTC. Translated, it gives CAISAPAGAYGYTF.

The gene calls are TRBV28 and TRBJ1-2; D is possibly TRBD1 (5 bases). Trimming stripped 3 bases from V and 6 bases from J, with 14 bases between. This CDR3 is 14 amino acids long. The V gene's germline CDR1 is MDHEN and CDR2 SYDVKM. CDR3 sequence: CASSFQGKFDGYTF. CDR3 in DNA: TGTGCCAGCAGTTTCCAGGGAAAGTTCGATGGCTACACCTTC.

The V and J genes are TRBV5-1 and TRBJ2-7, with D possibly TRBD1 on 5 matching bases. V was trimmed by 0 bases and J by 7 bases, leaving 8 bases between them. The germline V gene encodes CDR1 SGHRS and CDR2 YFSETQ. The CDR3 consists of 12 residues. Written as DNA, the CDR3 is TGCGCCAGCAGCTTGGGTCAGGGTGAGCAGTACTTC. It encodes CASSLGQGEQYF.